The TCR beta chain described here comes from a study of pediatric ulcerative colitis. The study's findings and limits: Ulcerative colitis patients shared more blood-rectal clones than controls. A couple of rectal clonotypes were found only in ulcerative colitis patients, all of them.

This clone was detected a few times. Its antigen is not known. Rectal tissue came from one to two pinch biopsies taken at colonoscopy. The diagnostic colonoscopy in ulcerative colitis patients preceded any immunosuppressive treatment. Germline CDR1 MNHNS, CDR2 SASEGT. The V gene end was trimmed by 3 bases and the J gene end by 4 bases; junction bases not matched to a gene: 2. This CDR3 contains 13 residues. Up to 500,000 reads were sequenced per sample. Some clones are missing from TCRdb's copy, which holds only in-frame ones; the method was immunoSEQ multiplex PCR. The sample contains about 35,000 clones, about 81% of which appear only once.

The receptor was derived from a boy aged 5-17 years with mild ulcerative colitis. The chain combines TRBV6-1 with TRBJ1-2; TRBD1 aligns across 7 bases. The sequenced material came from gut tissue. CDR3 nucleotide sequence: TGTGCCAGCAGTGAGGGACAGAGCTATGGCTACACCTTC. Its translation: CASSEGQSYGYTF.